These 8 T cell receptor beta chains were all obtained from the same sample, sequenced in a study of cytomegalovirus exposure and HLA in healthy donors (dated by TCRdb to the late 2010s). The library was obtained by the immunoSEQ multiplex PCR assay. A mixture of 60 forward primers for TCR Vbeta segments and 13 reverse primers for TCR Jbeta segments was used in the multiplex PCR. TCRdb stores this immuneACCESS table with in-frame sequences only. Part of the clones is absent; in the studies checked, under half of the shortfall reflects unresolved V genes, and no reason is known for the rest. The sample records more than 200,000 clones, roughly 79% of which are singletons. The top ten clones comprise 1.5% to 2% of the sample. The sequencing sample was made of PBMCs. The receptors were sampled from a male donor in good health and CMV-seronegative.

The chain links TRBV10-3 to TRBJ1-3, with 8 bases identical to TRBD1. The CDR3 loop spans 16 amino acids. V gave up 6 bases and J gave up 0 bases; unmatched junction bases: 7. Germline CDR1 and CDR2: ENHRY and SYGVKD. The CDR3 nucleotides read TGTGCCATCAGCCCCGACAGGGGAACCTCTGGAAACACCATATATTTT. This codes for CAISPDRGTSGNTIYF.

J is TRBJ1-1 and V is TRBV7-9, with TRBD1 as a possible D gene (6 bases). Germline CDR1 reads SEHNR; CDR2 reads FQNEAQ (reference sequence). This CDR3 spans 14 amino acids. Trimming took off 2 bases at V and 2 bases at J, with 9 bases between the two ends. The CDR3 region is CASSLTGINTEAFF. As DNA, the CDR3 is TGTGCCAGCAGCTTAACAGGGATAAACACTGAAGCTTTCTTT.

This clone was recorded once. The chain uses TRBV27 and TRBJ1-4, with 8 bases lining up with TRBD1. After removal of 5 bases from V and 13 bases from J, the junction contained 9 bases not matched to a gene. The CDR3 runs 13 residues. Germline values: CDR1 MNHEY, CDR2 SMNVEV (reference sequence). The CDR3 protein is CASSTFNRGTLFF. CDR3 DNA: TGTGCCAGCAGTACCTTTAACAGGGGGACACTGTTTTTT.

The chain combines TRBV9 with TRBJ2-2; the D is unclear. The V and J ends lost 6 bases and 1 base respectively, with 4 bases between them. CDR3 length: 12 amino acids. Germline CDR1 reads SGDLS; CDR2 reads YYNGEE. The CDR3 coding sequence is TGTGCCAGCACAGAGAACACCGGGGAGCTGTTTTTT. Amino acid sequence: CASTENTGELFF. Together with reference TRBV9 and TRBJ2-2, the CDR3 gives the full variable domain: DSGVTQTPKHLITATGQRVTLRCSPRSGDLSVYWYQQSLDQGLQFLIQYYNGEERAKGNILERFSAQQFPDLHSELNLSSLELGDSALYFCASTENTGELFFGEGSRLTVL.

V is TRBV6-6 and J is TRBJ2-5, with 7 bases matching TRBD1. CDR1 and CDR2 from the germline V gene are MNHNY and SVGAGI (reference sequence). Germline trimming cut 0 bases from V and 5 bases from J; bases unmatched to any gene: 6. The CDR3 is made up of 15 amino acids. CDR3 coding DNA: TGTGCCAGCAGTTACTCGGGAAGGGGGCGGGAGACCCAGTACTTC. Translating gives CASSYSGRGRETQYF.

The V and J genes are TRBV10-3 and TRBJ2-2; D might be TRBD2 (6 bases). V was shortened by 0 bases and J by 6 bases, with 11 bases between the two germline ends. The CDR3 has 15 residues. CDR1 ENHRY and CDR2 SYGVKD come from the germline V gene. CDR3: CAISESGGDAGELFF. The CDR3 DNA follows: TGTGCCATCAGTGAGTCGGGCGGGGATGCCGGGGAGCTGTTTTTT.

A single count supports this clone. The chain combines TRBV19 with TRBJ2-2; possibly TRBD2 for D (5 bases). Trimming pared 9 bases from V and 0 bases from J, leaving 17 bases between. The CDR3 loop spans 16 amino acids. The germline V gene has CDR1 LNHDA and CDR2 SQIVND (reference sequence). The CDR3 nucleotides read TGTGCCAGCTTCAAACCGAGGCGGGCGAACACCGGGGAGCTGTTTTTT. It codes for CASFKPRRANTGELFF.

V is TRBV30 and J is TRBJ1-4; tentative D call: TRBD1 (6 bases). This CDR3 has 14 amino acids. V was cut by 4 bases and J by 7 bases, with 16 bases left in between. CDR1 GTSNPN and CDR2 SVGIG come from the germline V gene (reference sequence). The CDR3 is CAWTAGGAGEKLFF. CDR3 coding DNA: TGTGCCTGGACCGCCGGGGGGGCGGGTGAAAAACTGTTTTTT.